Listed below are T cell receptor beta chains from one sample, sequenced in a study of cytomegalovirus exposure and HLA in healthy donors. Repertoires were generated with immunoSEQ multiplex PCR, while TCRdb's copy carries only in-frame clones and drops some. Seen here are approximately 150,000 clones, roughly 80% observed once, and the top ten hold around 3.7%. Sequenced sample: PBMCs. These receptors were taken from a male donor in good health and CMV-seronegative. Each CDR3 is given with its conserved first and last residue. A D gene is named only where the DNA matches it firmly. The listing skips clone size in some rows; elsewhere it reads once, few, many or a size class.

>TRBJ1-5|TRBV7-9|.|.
TGTTCCAGCAGCCGGGATGGTCAGCCCCAGCATTTT
CSSSRDGQPQHF
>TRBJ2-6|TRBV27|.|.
TGTGCCAGCAGTAGCCTTCTTAGCTCTGGGGCCAACGTCCTGACTTTC
CASSSLLSSGANVLTF
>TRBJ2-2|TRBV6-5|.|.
TGTGCCAGCAGTTACGTGGGGGGGCCCCAGGGCGGGGAGCTGTTTTTT
CASSYVGGPQGGELFF
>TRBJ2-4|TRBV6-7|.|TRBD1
TGTGCCAGCAGGACAGGGGGCCCTAGGGAAAACGGCATTCAGTACTTC
CASRTGGPRENGIQYF
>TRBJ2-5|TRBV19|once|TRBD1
TGTGCCAGTAGTATATACGACAGGGAAGGAGAGACCCAGTACTTC
CASSIYDREGETQYF
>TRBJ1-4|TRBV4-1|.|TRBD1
TGCGCCAGCAGCCAATCCCAGGGGGCAACTAATGAAAAACTGTTTTTT
CASSQSQGATNEKLFF
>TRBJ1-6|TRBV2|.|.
TGTGCCAGCAGTGAGAGGGTATGGGGCTCCTATAATTCACCCCTCCACTTT
CASSERVWGSYNSPLHF
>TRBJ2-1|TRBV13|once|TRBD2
TGTGCCAGCAGCCATGAGCGGGGGGACTTCAATGAGCAGTTCTTC
CASSHERGDFNEQFF
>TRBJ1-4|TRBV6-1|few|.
TGTGCCAGCAGTGAAAGGGGGGGAACAGAAGGAAAACTGTTTTTT
CASSERGGTEGKLFF
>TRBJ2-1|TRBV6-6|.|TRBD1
TGTGCCAGCAGTTACGGGACAGGGCACAATGAGCAGTTCTTC
CASSYGTGHNEQFF
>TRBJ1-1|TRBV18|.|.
TGTGCCAGCTCACAACTGGACATGTACACTGAAGCTTTCTTT
CASSQLDMYTEAFF
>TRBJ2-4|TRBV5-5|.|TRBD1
TGTGCCAGCAGCTTGACGAGACAGGGGATTGAAAACATTCAGTACTTC
CASSLTRQGIENIQYF
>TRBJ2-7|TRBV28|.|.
TGTGCCAGCAGTTACAGGGACGAGCAGTACTTC
CASSYRDEQYF
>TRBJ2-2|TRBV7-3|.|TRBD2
TGTGCCAGCAGCTTAAAAGCGGGGTTGAACACCGGGGAGCTGTTTTTT
CASSLKAGLNTGELFF
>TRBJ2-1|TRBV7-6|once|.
TGTGCCAGCAGCTTAAGCAGGAACCACAATGAGCAGTTCTTC
CASSLSRNHNEQFF
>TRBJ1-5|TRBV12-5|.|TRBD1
TGTGCTAGTGGTCGGGACAGGGCCCCTCAGCCCCAGCATTTT
CASGRDRAPQPQHF
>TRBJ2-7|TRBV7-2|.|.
TGTGCCAGCAGCTTAGACGTGGCCCCGGGTGAGCAGTACTTC
CASSLDVAPGEQYF
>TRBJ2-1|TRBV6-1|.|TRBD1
TGTGCCAGCAGTGCAGCGGGACAGGGTGGATTCTACAATGAGCAGTTCTTC
CASSAAGQGGFYNEQFF
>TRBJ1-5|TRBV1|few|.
TGCACCAGCAGCCCTTGCTCCCGGACAGGGGTCAATCAGCCCCAGCATTTT
CTSSPCSRTGVNQPQHF
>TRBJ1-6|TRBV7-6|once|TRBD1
TGTGCCAGCAGCTCTCGAAGGACAGGGAATTCACCCCTCCACTTT
CASSSRRTGNSPLHF
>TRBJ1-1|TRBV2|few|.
TGTGCCAGCACGACAGGAAACACTGAAGCTTTCTTT
CASTTGNTEAFF
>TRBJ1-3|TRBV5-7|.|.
TGTGCCAGCAGCTCAAACAGGGTGGACGGAAACACCATATATTTT
CASSSNRVDGNTIYF
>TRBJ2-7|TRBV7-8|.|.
TGTGCCAGCAGCCAACTTACCGAAGCAGGCTACGAGCAGTACTTC
CASSQLTEAGYEQYF
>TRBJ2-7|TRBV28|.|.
TGTGCCAGCAGTTTGGGTGGGAGCCTCTCCTACGAGCAGTACTTC
CASSLGGSLSYEQYF
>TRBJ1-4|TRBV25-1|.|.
TGTGCCAGCAGTGAAAGGGGGGGAAAAGTAACTAATGAAAAACTGTTTTTT
CASSERGGKVTNEKLFF
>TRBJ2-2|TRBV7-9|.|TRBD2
TGTTCCAGCAGCGGGGGGGCCGGGGAGCTGTTTTTT
CSSSGGAGELFF
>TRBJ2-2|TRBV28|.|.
TGTGCCAGCAGAAATCACAAGCCGGCAGGGCCCGGGGAGCTGTTTTTT
CASRNHKPAGPGELFF